Listed here are 29 T cell receptor beta chains from one sample, sequenced in a study of cytomegalovirus exposure and HLA in healthy donors. Profiled with immunoSEQ multiplex PCR; TCRdb holds only in-frame clones, not every one. The table shows around 49,000 clones, with roughly 93% occurring only once. The specimen was PBMCs. These receptors originate from a man aged 18 to 35 in good health and CMV-seronegative.

This clone showed up just once. The CDR3 sequence is CASSLGLGPTNEQFF. In DNA form, the CDR3 reads TGTGCCAGCAGCTTGGGACTAGGACCAACCAATGAGCAGTTCTTC. V and J are TRBV5-6 and TRBJ2-1; a possible D gene is TRBD2 (6 bases). The germline V and J ends were trimmed by 0 bases and 6 bases, with 13 bases remaining between them. The CDR3 length is 15 residues. Per the germline V gene, CDR1 is SGHDT and CDR2 is YYEEEE.

This chain joins TRBV19 and TRBJ1-3; 7 nucleotides align to TRBD1. V gave up 7 bases and J gave up 0 bases; unmatched junction bases: 12. This CDR3 region has 17 residues. Germline V gene lookup returns CDR1 LNHDA and CDR2 SQIVND (reference sequence). CDR3 bases: TGTGCCAGTACCAAGAGTTGGACAGGAGACTCTGGAAACACCATATATTTT. Amino acids: CASTKSWTGDSGNTIYF.

The chain links TRBV4-1 to TRBJ2-3; TRBD1 matches 7 bases. Trimming cost V 4 bases and J 1 base; bases outside gene matches: 11. The CDR3 consists of 17 residues. CDR1 and CDR2 from the germline V gene are MGHRA and YSYEKL. The CDR3 region is CASSRLTGAAGTDTQYF. CDR3 bases: TGCGCCAGCAGCCGCCTAACAGGGGCTGCAGGCACAGATACGCAGTATTTT.

The chain links TRBV6-5 to TRBJ1-2, with 10 bases lining up with TRBD1. The germline gives CDR1 MNHEY, CDR2 SVGAGI. This CDR3 is built from 15 residues. With V trimmed by 3 bases and J by 7 bases, 8 bases remained unmatched. CDR3 in amino acids: CASSYGDRGVGGYTF. CDR3 DNA: TGTGCCAGCAGTTATGGGGACAGGGGAGTCGGTGGCTACACCTTC.

The gene calls are TRBV18 and TRBJ1-1; weak D call: TRBD1 (6 bases). Deletions cut 0 bases from V and 8 bases from J, with 13 bases between. The CDR3 length is 14 residues. Germline lookup yields CDR1 KGHSH and CDR2 LQKENI. The chain's CDR3 is CASSPPSYGTEAFF. Written as DNA, the CDR3 is TGTGCCAGCTCACCACCTAGCTACGGGACAGAAGCTTTCTTT.

The rearrangement uses TRBV5-5 and TRBJ1-2, with D possibly being TRBD1 (5 bases). With 4 bases removed from V and 3 bases from J, the gap between germline ends came to 13 bases. The germline V gene encodes CDR1 SGHKS and CDR2 YYEKEE (reference sequence). The CDR3 loop spans 14 amino acids. CDR3 sequence reads: CASSPGGGDYGYTF. In DNA, the CDR3 is TGTGCCAGCAGCCCCGGTGGGGGGGACTATGGCTACACCTTC.

This clone was seen once. The chain couples TRBV30 to TRBJ1-1; no definite D call. Germline loops: CDR1 GTSNPN, CDR2 SVGIG (reference sequence). This CDR3 contains 14 residues. The ends were cut back, 2 bases at V and 4 bases at J, with 14 bases in the middle. The CDR3 region is CAWSSTTGGTEAFF. In nucleotides, the CDR3 is TGTGCCTGGAGTTCTACCACCGGTGGCACTGAAGCTTTCTTT.

This clone is termed medium-sized. The chain employs TRBV4-1 and TRBJ2-5, with D possibly being TRBD2 (5 bases). CDR3 length equals 13 residues. Germline assignment: CDR1 MGHRA and CDR2 YSYEKL. Trimming left V 1 base short and J 5 bases short, with 8 bases between. CDR3 residues: CASSQAGSETQYF. The CDR3 DNA follows: TGCGCCAGCAGCCAAGCTGGGAGTGAGACCCAGTACTTC.

This chain connects TRBV7-3 to TRBJ2-3; 10 bases line up with TRBD2. Germline loops: CDR1 SGHTA, CDR2 FQGTGA. This CDR3 is 16 amino acids long. With V trimmed by 5 bases and J by 0 bases, 5 bases remained unmatched. The CDR3 is CASSPPGLASTDTQYF. CDR3 bases: TGTGCCAGCAGCCCCCCGGGACTAGCGAGCACAGATACGCAGTATTTT. The full variable domain, its missing parts supplied by reference TRBV7-3 and TRBJ2-3, is GAGVSQTPSNKVTEKGKYVELRCDPISGHTALYWYRQSLGQGPEFLIYFQGTGAADDSGLPNDRFFAVRPEGSVSTLKIQRTERGDSAVYLCASSPPGLASTDTQYFGPGTRLTVL.

This chain connects TRBV5-1 to TRBJ1-5; D is perhaps TRBD1 (6 bases). The CDR3 covers 15 residues. Germline V CDR1 and CDR2: SGHRS, YFSETQ. Trimming took off 2 bases at V and 5 bases at J, with 14 bases between the two ends. The chain's CDR3 is CASSLEPGHHQPQHF. As DNA, the CDR3 is TGCGCCAGCAGCTTAGAGCCGGGACACCATCAGCCCCAGCATTTT.

The V and J genes are TRBV6-5 and TRBJ2-7, with TRBD1 matching 8 bases. With 5 bases clipped from V and 2 bases from J, the junction kept 8 bases outside the gene matches. This CDR3 comprises 15 residues. Germline V gene data show CDR1 as MNHEY and CDR2 as SVGAGI. The CDR3 DNA sequence: TGTGCCAGCAGTCAGGGGGCAGGGGTCCCCTACGAGCAGTACTTC. Its translation: CASSQGAGVPYEQYF.

The gene calls are TRBV20-1 and TRBJ1-2, with unresolved D. Germline assignment: CDR1 DFQATT and CDR2 SNEGSKA (reference sequence). V was pared by 3 bases and J by 7 bases, with 9 bases between. The CDR3 is 11 amino acids. CDR3 residues: CSARPSLGYTF. The CDR3, as DNA: TGCAGTGCTAGGCCCAGTCTTGGCTACACCTTC.

The V gene is TRBV2, the J gene TRBJ1-5; D not resolved. This CDR3 comprises 17 residues. Between the trimmed V and J ends, which lost 2 bases and 1 base, there was a span of 15 bases. CDR1 and CDR2 from the germline V gene are SNHLY and FYNNEI. DNA for the CDR3: TGTGCCAGCAGTGAATCGGCCCTCAGGTTGAGCAATCAGCCCCAGCATTTT. Amino acids: CASSESALRLSNQPQHF. Full variable domain (missing parts from reference TRBV2 and TRBJ1-5): EPEVTQTPSHQVTQMGQEVILRCVPISNHLYFYWYRQILGQKVEFLVSFYNNEISEKSEIFDDQFSVERPDGSNFTLKIRSTKLEDSAMYFCASSESALRLSNQPQHFGDGTRLSIL.

The V gene is TRBV29-1, the J gene TRBJ2-1; the match to TRBD2 covers 13 bases. Germline CDR1 is SQVTM and CDR2 is ANQGSEA. The CDR3 is made up of 15 amino acids. V dropped 4 bases and J dropped 9; count of bases not matched to a gene: 9. The CDR3, as DNA: TGCAGCGTTGTGATTACTAGCGGGAGGGCCGCTGAGCAGTTCTTC. Its translation is CSVVITSGRAAEQFF.

J is TRBJ2-3 and V is TRBV28; unclear D gene. The CDR3 loop spans 12 amino acids. Germline CDR1 reads MDHEN; CDR2 reads SYDVKM. Between the trimmed V and J ends, which lost 4 bases and 4 bases, there was a span of 6 bases. The chain's CDR3 is CASSSPADTQYF. The DNA for the CDR3 is TGTGCCAGCAGTTCTCCGGCAGATACGCAGTATTTT.

The chain uses TRBV11-3 and TRBJ1-1; D is unresolved. The CDR3 spans 13 residues. V lost 5 bases and J lost 1, with 8 bases in between. Germline lookup yields CDR1 SGHNT and CDR2 YENEEA. CDR3 sequence: CASSPAGNTEAFF. CDR3 bases: TGTGCCAGCAGCCCCGCGGGGAACACTGAAGCTTTCTTT.

This clone has just one count. The chain has TRBV29-1 and TRBJ2-2; 8 bases are shared with TRBD2. The CDR3 is 13 amino acids. V shed 7 bases, J shed 5 bases, and the junction held 6 bases outside the gene matches. CDR1 SQVTM and CDR2 ANQGSEA come from the germline V gene. CDR3 sequence (DNA): TGCAGCGCGGGCGGGAGGATTACCGGGGAGCTGTTTTTT. Its protein product is CSAGGRITGELFF.

The chain couples TRBV7-2 to TRBJ2-7, with D possibly TRBD2 on 5 matching bases. V was pared by 2 bases and J by 0 bases, with 23 bases between. In germline, CDR1 is SGHTA, CDR2 FQGNSA. The CDR3 runs 19 residues. Here the CDR3 DNA reads TGTGCCAGCAGCTTACTCTCCCGAGTAAGAGGGATGTACTCCTACGAGCAGTACTTC. Translating it yields CASSLLSRVRGMYSYEQYF.

The genes are TRBV5-1 and TRBJ1-1, with 12 bases aligning to TRBD1. The CDR3 extends over 13 amino acids. Germline lookup yields CDR1 SGHRS and CDR2 YFSETQ. With 2 bases clipped from V and 11 bases from J, the junction kept 4 bases outside the gene matches. The CDR3 sequence: CASSFRDRGPAFF. The CDR3 bases are TGCGCCAGCAGCTTCCGGGACAGGGGGCCGGCTTTCTTT.

V usage is TRBV7-9 and J usage is TRBJ2-6; D may be TRBD1 (5 bases). There are 16 residues in the CDR3. V shed 4 bases and J shed 1 base, with 11 bases lying between them. Germline CDR1 and CDR2: SEHNR and FQNEAQ (reference sequence). The CDR3 sequence is CASSSRELSGANVLTF. Written as DNA, the CDR3 is TGTGCCAGCAGCTCCAGGGAACTTTCTGGGGCCAACGTCCTGACTTTC.

CDR3 DNA sequence: TGTGCCAGCAGTGAAGCAGGGGCCCATCAGCCCCAGCATTTT. This encodes CASSEAGAHQPQHF. The chain links TRBV2 to TRBJ1-5, with D maybe TRBD1 (5 bases). Germline lookup yields CDR1 SNHLY and CDR2 FYNNEI. The length of the CDR3 is 14 residues. With 0 bases removed from V and 5 bases from J, the gap between germline ends came to 8 bases.

This chain connects TRBV11-2 to TRBJ2-7; 9 bases are shared with TRBD2. With V trimmed by 2 bases and J by 4 bases, 6 bases remained unmatched. Germline V gene sequence: CDR1 SGHAT, CDR2 FQNNGV. The CDR3 extends over 15 amino acids. Here the CDR3 reads CASSLQRGEVYEQYF. The CDR3 DNA follows: TGTGCCAGCAGCTTACAGCGGGGGGAGGTTTACGAGCAGTACTTC.

The chain uses TRBV7-2 and TRBJ2-5, with a possible D match to TRBD1 (7 bases). Per germline, CDR1 SGHTA and CDR2 FQGNSA. CDR3 length: 15 amino acids. Between the trimmed V and J ends, which lost 4 bases and 2 bases, there was a span of 14 bases. For the CDR3, the DNA is TGTGCCAGCAGCTGGGGGGACAGTCTACAAGAGACCCAGTACTTC. This gives the protein CASSWGDSLQETQYF.

This clone appeared once. The chain has TRBV5-5 and TRBJ1-2, with TRBD1 matching 10 bases. Unmatched junction bases numbered 12, after V lost 1 base and J lost 0 bases. Germline V gives CDR1 SGHKS, CDR2 YYEKEE (reference sequence). CDR3 length: 19 residues. CDR3 region: CASSLLRRDRGPANYGYTF. The CDR3 region has the DNA TGTGCCAGCAGCTTGTTGCGCCGGGACAGGGGTCCGGCTAACTATGGCTACACCTTC.

This chain joins TRBV6-5 and TRBJ1-3; TRBD1 matches 8 bases. Germline CDR1 and CDR2: MNHEY and SVGAGI. The J segment lost 2 bases and the V segment lost 5 bases, leaving 8 bases of the junction unmatched. The CDR3 has 16 residues. DNA of the CDR3: TGTGCCAGCAGTAACTTACAGGGGGTGGCTGGAAACACCATATATTTT. Protein: CASSNLQGVAGNTIYF.

This chain connects TRBV6-1 to TRBJ2-2, with D uncertain. Germline V lookup: CDR1 MNHNS, CDR2 SASEGT. V was pared by 1 base and J by 7 bases, with 16 bases between. This CDR3 has 16 amino acids. DNA of the CDR3: TGTGCCAGCAGTGAAGGTTCGAGTGCTAGTAACGGGGAGCTGTTTTTT. Its protein is CASSEGSSASNGELFF.

The V and J genes are TRBV29-1 and TRBJ2-5; D is unresolved. V was pared by 2 bases and J by 1 base, with 5 bases between. The CDR3 runs to 12 residues. CDR1 and CDR2 from the germline V gene are SQVTM and ANQGSEA. CDR3 DNA: TGCAGCGTTGAAAGCGCCCAAGAGACCCAGTACTTC. Translating gives CSVESAQETQYF.

This clone was seen a few times. One end of the junction fails to match germline, which may point to a read error. The chain joins TRBV7-7 to TRBJ2-5; no definite D call. Germline lookup yields CDR1 SSHAT and CDR2 FNYEAQ (reference sequence). This CDR3 has 14 amino acids. The CDR3 DNA sequence: TGTGCTAGCAGCTTAGGTTTCGGTCAAGAGACCCAGTACTTC. It codes for CASSLGFGQETQYF.

This chain uses TRBV7-6 with TRBJ2-7; 9 bases agree with TRBD2. Trimming cost V 0 bases and J 7 bases; bases outside gene matches: 10. Germline V gene data show CDR1 as SGHVS and CDR2 as FNYEAQ. The CDR3 sequence is 16 residues long. The CDR3 DNA follows: TGTGCCAGCAGCTTAGCGATGGCGGGAGGGCCAAGGGAGCAGTACTTC. Encoded protein: CASSLAMAGGPREQYF.